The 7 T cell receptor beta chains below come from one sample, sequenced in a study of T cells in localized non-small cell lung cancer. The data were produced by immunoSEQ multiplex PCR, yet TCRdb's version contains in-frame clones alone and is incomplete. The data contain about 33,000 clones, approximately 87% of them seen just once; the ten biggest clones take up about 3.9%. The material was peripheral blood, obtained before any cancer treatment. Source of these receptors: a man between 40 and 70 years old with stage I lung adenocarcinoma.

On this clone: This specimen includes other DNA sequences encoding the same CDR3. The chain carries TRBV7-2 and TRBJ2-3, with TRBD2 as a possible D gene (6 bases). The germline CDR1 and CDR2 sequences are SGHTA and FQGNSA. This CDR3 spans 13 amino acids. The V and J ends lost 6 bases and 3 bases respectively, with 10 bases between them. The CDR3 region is CASRTSMTDTQYF. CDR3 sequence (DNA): TGTGCCAGCAGAACTAGCATGACAGATACGCAGTATTTT.

In DNA form, the CDR3 reads TGTGCCAGCAGACGTACCTGGGGTCAGCCCCAGCATTTT. Its protein is CASRRTWGQPQHF. V usage is TRBV27 and J usage is TRBJ1-5; the D is unclear. The CDR3 loop spans 13 amino acids. The germline V and J ends were trimmed by 6 bases and 6 bases, with 12 bases remaining between them. The germline gives CDR1 MNHEY, CDR2 SMNVEV (reference sequence).

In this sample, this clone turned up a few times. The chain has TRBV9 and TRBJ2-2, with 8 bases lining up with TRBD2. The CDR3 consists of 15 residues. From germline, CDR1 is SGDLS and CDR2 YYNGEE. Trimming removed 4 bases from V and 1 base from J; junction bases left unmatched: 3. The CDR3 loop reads CASSSTSGNTGELFF. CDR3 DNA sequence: TGTGCCAGCAGCTCTACTAGCGGGAACACCGGGGAGCTGTTTTTT.

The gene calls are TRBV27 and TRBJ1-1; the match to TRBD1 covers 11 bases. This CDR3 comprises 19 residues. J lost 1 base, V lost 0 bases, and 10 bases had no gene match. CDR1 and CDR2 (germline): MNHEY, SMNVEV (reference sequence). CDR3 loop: CASSLSGTGGSRQNTEAFF. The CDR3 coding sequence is TGTGCCAGCAGTTTATCCGGGACAGGGGGGTCAAGACAGAACACTGAAGCTTTCTTT.

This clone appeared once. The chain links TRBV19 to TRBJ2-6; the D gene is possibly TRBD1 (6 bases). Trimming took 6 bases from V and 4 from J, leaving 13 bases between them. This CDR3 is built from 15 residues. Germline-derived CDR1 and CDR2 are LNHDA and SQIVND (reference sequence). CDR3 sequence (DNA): TGTGCCAGTAGCCTACAGGGTGTGGGGGCCAACGTCCTGACTTTC. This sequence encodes CASSLQGVGANVLTF.

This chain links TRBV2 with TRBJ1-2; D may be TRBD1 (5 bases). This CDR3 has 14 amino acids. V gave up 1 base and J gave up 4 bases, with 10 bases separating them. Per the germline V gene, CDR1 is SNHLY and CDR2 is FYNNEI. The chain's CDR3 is CASSEDNRIYGYTF. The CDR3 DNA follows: TGTGCCAGCAGTGAAGACAACAGGATCTATGGCTACACCTTC.

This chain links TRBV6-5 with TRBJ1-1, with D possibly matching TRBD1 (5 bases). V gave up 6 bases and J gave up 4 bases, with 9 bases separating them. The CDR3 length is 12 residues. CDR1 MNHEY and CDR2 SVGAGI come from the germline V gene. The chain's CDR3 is CASRQGITEAFF. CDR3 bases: TGTGCCAGCAGGCAGGGAATCACTGAAGCTTTCTTT.